The sequence of this T cell receptor (beta chain) was determined in a study of tumor-infiltrating lymphocytes in localized non-small cell lung cancer. The CDR3 has 12 amino acids. Trimming cost V 0 bases and J 12 bases, with 12 bases left between them. Germline V gives CDR1 SGHDT, CDR2 YYEEEE. Here immunoSEQ multiplex PCR was the method, and the copy in TCRdb shows in-frame clones only, minus some. The table has around 10,000 clones, 72% seen once. Sequencing used lung tumor tissue. The clonotype was recovered from a human donor with non-small cell lung cancer. The chain joins TRBV5-6 to TRBJ1-1; D is unclear. The CDR3 spells CASSLAEGRTFF. The CDR3 coding sequence is TGTGCCAGCAGCTTGGCAGAGGGTCGGACTTTCTTT.